These 16 T cell receptor beta chains originate from one sample sequenced in a study of blood T cell repertoires in COVID-19. Clones were sequenced by immunoSEQ multiplex PCR, and TCRdb holds only the in-frame ones, with some missing. The data show approximately 300,000 clones, 70% to 90% seen once. The sequencing input was PBMCs or T cells enriched from blood (not recorded which). These receptors were collected from a woman younger than 45 who had recovered from COVID-19.

The chain uses TRBV4-1 and TRBJ1-1, with unresolved D. This CDR3 has 17 residues. Germline V lookup: CDR1 MGHRA, CDR2 YSYEKL. The V and J ends lost 0 bases and 0 bases respectively, with 14 bases between them. The CDR3 sequence is CASSQESRLELNTEAFF. CDR3 nucleotide sequence: TGCGCCAGCAGCCAAGAGTCTCGGTTGGAGTTGAACACTGAAGCTTTCTTT.

V usage is TRBV19 and J usage is TRBJ1-4; no definite D call. Trimming shortened V by 5 bases and J by 0 bases, and 10 bases separated the two germline ends. This CDR3 contains 15 residues. The germline V gene has CDR1 LNHDA and CDR2 SQIVND (reference sequence). The CDR3 loop reads CASSPRVATNEKLFF. The CDR3 nucleotides are TGTGCCAGTAGTCCGCGGGTTGCAACTAATGAAAAACTGTTTTTT. The full variable domain, its missing parts supplied by reference TRBV19 and TRBJ1-4, is DGGITQSPKYLFRKEGQNVTLSCEQNLNHDAMYWYRQDPGQGLRLIYYSQIVNDFQKGDIAEGYSVSREKKESFPLTVTSAQKNPTAFYLCASSPRVATNEKLFFGSGTQLSVL.

The chain joins TRBV5-1 to TRBJ2-7; maybe TRBD2 (5 bases). Trimming took 0 bases from V and 2 from J, leaving 6 bases between them. The CDR3 has 13 residues. Germline lookup yields CDR1 SGHRS and CDR2 YFSETQ. CDR3 residues: CASSLDGAYEQYF. The CDR3 DNA follows: TGCGCCAGCAGCTTGGACGGGGCCTACGAGCAGTACTTC. The full variable domain, completed using reference TRBV5-1 and TRBJ2-7, is KAGVTQTPRYLIKTRGQQVTLSCSPISGHRSVSWYQQTPGQGLQFLFEYFSETQRNKGNFPGRFSGRQFSNSRSEMNVSTLELGDSALYLCASSLDGAYEQYFGPGTRLTVT.

This chain joins TRBV11-1 and TRBJ1-1, with D perhaps matching TRBD1 (6 bases). The CDR3 runs to 16 residues. The V and J ends lost 0 bases and 1 base respectively, with 12 bases between them. Germline CDR1 and CDR2: SGHAT and FQDESV (reference sequence). CDR3 coding DNA: TGTGCCAGCAGCTTAGCTGAGACAGGATGGAACACTGAAGCTTTCTTT. Amino acids: CASSLAETGWNTEAFF.

The chain employs TRBV7-3 and TRBJ1-6; possibly TRBD1 for D (6 bases). This CDR3 has 16 amino acids. V was cut by 5 bases and J by 0 bases, with 11 bases left in between. The V gene's germline CDR1 is SGHTA and CDR2 FQGTGA. The CDR3 coding sequence is TGTGCCAGCAGCCTCCGGGGGGCCTCCTATAATTCACCCCTCCACTTT. The encoded protein is CASSLRGASYNSPLHF.

The CDR3 sequence: CASSLPGRGTEAFF. The CDR3 region has the DNA TGTGCCAGCAGTTTGCCGGGGAGGGGGACTGAAGCTTTCTTT. The V gene is TRBV28, the J gene TRBJ1-1; D is possibly TRBD1 (6 bases). The germline CDR1 and CDR2 sequences are MDHEN and SYDVKM. This CDR3 contains 14 residues. V lost 3 bases to trimming and J lost 5 bases, with 13 bases between them. Together with reference TRBV28 and TRBJ1-1, the CDR3 gives the full variable domain: DVKVTQSSRYLVKRTGEKVFLECVQDMDHENMFWYRQDPGLGLRLIYFSYDVKMKEKGDIPEGYSVSREKKERFSLILESASTNQTSMYLCASSLPGRGTEAFFGQGTRLTVV.

The CDR3 bases are TGCAGCGTTGGGGTCGAAAGGGGTTCACCCCTCCACTTT. Encoded protein: CSVGVERGSPLHF. The rearrangement links TRBV29-1 to TRBJ1-6; tentative D call: TRBD1 (5 bases). V lost 4 bases and J lost 9, with 13 bases in between. CDR1 is SQVTM, CDR2 ANQGSEA, per germline. The CDR3 contains 13 residues.

V and J are TRBV19 and TRBJ1-1; perhaps TRBD1 as D (5 bases). Trimming pared 4 bases from V and 1 base from J, leaving 10 bases between. The CDR3 is 14 residues long. Germline assignment: CDR1 LNHDA and CDR2 SQIVND (reference sequence). This chain's CDR3 is CASSRGKTNTEAFF. In DNA form, the CDR3 reads TGTGCCAGTAGTAGGGGCAAGACGAACACTGAAGCTTTCTTT. Using reference TRBV19 and TRBJ1-1 for the parts outside the CDR3, the full variable domain is DGGITQSPKYLFRKEGQNVTLSCEQNLNHDAMYWYRQDPGQGLRLIYYSQIVNDFQKGDIAEGYSVSREKKESFPLTVTSAQKNPTAFYLCASSRGKTNTEAFFGQGTRLTVV.

The gene calls are TRBV5-6 and TRBJ1-2; TRBD1 is a possible D gene (5 bases). The V end lost 1 base, the J end lost 1 base, and 11 bases lay between the germline ends. This CDR3 comprises 15 residues. Per germline, CDR1 SGHDT and CDR2 YYEEEE. This CDR3 is CASSLSAGINYGYTF. CDR3 DNA sequence: TGTGCCAGCAGCTTGTCGGCAGGGATTAACTATGGCTACACCTTC.

This chain joins TRBV5-1 and TRBJ1-6; 7 nucleotides line up with TRBD1. The CDR3 runs 14 residues. J gave up 6 bases and V 5 bases, and 5 bases lay outside the gene matches. CDR1 SGHRS and CDR2 YFSETQ come from the germline V gene. The CDR3 reads CASRAGTVNSPLHF. The DNA of the CDR3 is TGCGCCAGCAGGGCCGGGACAGTTAATTCACCCCTCCACTTT.

V gene TRBV2 combines with J gene TRBJ2-7, with a possible D match to TRBD2 (7 bases). Germline V gene data show CDR1 as SNHLY and CDR2 as FYNNEI. Trimming shortened V by 6 bases and J by 0 bases, and 18 bases separated the two germline ends. There are 16 residues in the CDR3. The CDR3 sequence: CASRAWGRGDSYEQYF. CDR3 sequence (DNA): TGTGCCAGCAGAGCATGGGGGAGGGGGGACTCCTACGAGCAGTACTTC.

V is TRBV6-6 and J is TRBJ2-7; D may be TRBD2 (6 bases). Per germline, CDR1 MNHNY and CDR2 SVGAGI (reference sequence). The V end lost 10 bases, the J end lost 7 bases, and 20 bases lay between the germline ends. This CDR3 region has 13 residues. In nucleotides, the CDR3 is TGTGCCACCCACAAGGAGGGGCTGGGAGAGCAGTACTTC. Protein: CATHKEGLGEQYF.

This sequence joins TRBV9 and TRBJ1-6; 8 bases fit TRBD1. The V and J ends lost 0 bases and 6 bases, in that order; junction bases with no gene match: 11. Looked up from germline, CDR1 is SGDLS and CDR2 is YYNGEE. CDR3 length equals 18 residues. The CDR3 nucleotides read TGTGCCAGCAGCGTAGGGGGGTACCGTACAGGGGGTAATTCACCCCTCCACTTT. Protein: CASSVGGYRTGGNSPLHF. The full variable domain, in which reference TRBV9 and TRBJ1-6 provide the parts outside the CDR3, is DSGVTQTPKHLITATGQRVTLRCSPRSGDLSVYWYQQSLDQGLQFLIQYYNGEERAKGNILERFSAQQFPDLHSELNLSSLELGDSALYFCASSVGGYRTGGNSPLHFGNGTRLTVT.

This clone was detected only a few times. The chain carries TRBV27 and TRBJ1-5; possible D gene TRBD1, 6 bases. The CDR3 has 20 amino acids. V shed 4 bases and J shed 0 bases, with 25 bases lying between them. Germline CDR1 is MNHEY and CDR2 is SMNVEV (reference sequence). CDR3 region: CASSSQPTGWGADSNQPQHF. As DNA, the CDR3 is TGTGCCAGCAGTTCCCAGCCTACAGGGTGGGGAGCCGATAGCAATCAGCCCCAGCATTTT.

This clone was picked up one time. The rearrangement links TRBV7-6 to TRBJ2-7; possibly TRBD1 for D (6 bases). Trimming stripped 5 bases from V and 0 bases from J, with 11 bases between. Germline lookup yields CDR1 SGHVS and CDR2 FNYEAQ. This CDR3 has 14 amino acids. The CDR3 DNA is TGTGCCAGCAGCGCAGGGGCAAGCTCCTACGAGCAGTACTTC. Encoded protein: CASSAGASSYEQYF.

The V and J genes are TRBV5-1 and TRBJ2-6; D may be TRBD1 (6 bases). From germline, CDR1 is SGHRS and CDR2 YFSETQ. The CDR3 contains 16 residues. Trimming left V 4 bases short and J 0 bases short, with 11 bases between. The CDR3 DNA is TGCGCCAGCAGCACCGGACAGCCCTCTGGGGCCAACGTCCTGACTTTC. It translates to CASSTGQPSGANVLTF.